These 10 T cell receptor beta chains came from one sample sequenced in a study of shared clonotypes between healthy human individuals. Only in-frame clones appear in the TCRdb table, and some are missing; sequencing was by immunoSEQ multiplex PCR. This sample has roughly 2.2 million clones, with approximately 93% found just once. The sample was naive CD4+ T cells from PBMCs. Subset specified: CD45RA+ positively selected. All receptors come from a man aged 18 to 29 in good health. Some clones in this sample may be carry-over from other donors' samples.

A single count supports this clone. CDR3 sequence (DNA): TGTGCCAGCATTAGCCGGGGGCCCTCCTACGAGCAGTACTTC. Amino acids: CASISRGPSYEQYF. V is TRBV28 and J is TRBJ2-7; possibly TRBD1 or TRBD2 for D (6 bases each). CDR1 and CDR2 from the germline V gene are MDHEN and SYDVKM. V was clipped by 7 bases and J by 0 bases, with 13 bases between them. The length of the CDR3 is 14 residues.

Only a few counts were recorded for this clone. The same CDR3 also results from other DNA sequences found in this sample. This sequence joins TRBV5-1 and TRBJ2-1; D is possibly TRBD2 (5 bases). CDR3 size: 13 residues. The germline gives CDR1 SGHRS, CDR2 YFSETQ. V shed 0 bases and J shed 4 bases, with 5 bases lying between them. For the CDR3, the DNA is TGCGCCAGCAGCTTGGGAGGGTACAATGAGCAGTTCTTC. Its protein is CASSLGGYNEQFF.

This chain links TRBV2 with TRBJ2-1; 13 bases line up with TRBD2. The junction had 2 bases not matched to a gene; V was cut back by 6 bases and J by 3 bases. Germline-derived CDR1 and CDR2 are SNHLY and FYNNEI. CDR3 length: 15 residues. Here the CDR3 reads CASRGLAGNYNEQFF. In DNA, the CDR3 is TGTGCCAGCAGGGGACTAGCGGGAAACTACAATGAGCAGTTCTTC.

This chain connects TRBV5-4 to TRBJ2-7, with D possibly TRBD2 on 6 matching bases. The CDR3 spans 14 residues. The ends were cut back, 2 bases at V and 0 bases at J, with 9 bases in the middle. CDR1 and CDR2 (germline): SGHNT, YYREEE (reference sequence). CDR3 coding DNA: TGTGCCAGCAGCTTTGACGGGAGCTCCTACGAGCAGTACTTC. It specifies CASSFDGSSYEQYF. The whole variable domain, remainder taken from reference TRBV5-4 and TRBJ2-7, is ETGVTQSPTHLIKTRGQQVTLRCSSQSGHNTVSWYQQALGQGPQFIFQYYREEENGRGNFPPRFSGLQFPNYSSELNVNALELDDSALYLCASSFDGSSYEQYFGPGTRLTVT.

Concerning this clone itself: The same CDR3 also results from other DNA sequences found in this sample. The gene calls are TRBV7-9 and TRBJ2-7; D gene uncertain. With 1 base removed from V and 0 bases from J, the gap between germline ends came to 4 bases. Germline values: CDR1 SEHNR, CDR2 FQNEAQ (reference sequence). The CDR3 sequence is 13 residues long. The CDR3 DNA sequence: TGTGCCAGCAGCTTAGGGGCCTCCTACGAGCAGTACTTC. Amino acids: CASSLGASYEQYF.

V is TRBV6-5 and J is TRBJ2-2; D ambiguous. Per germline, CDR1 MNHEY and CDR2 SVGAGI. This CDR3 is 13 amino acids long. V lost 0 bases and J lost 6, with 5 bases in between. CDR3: CASSYSAPGELFF. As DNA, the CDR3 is TGTGCCAGCAGTTACTCGGCCCCCGGGGAGCTGTTTTTT.

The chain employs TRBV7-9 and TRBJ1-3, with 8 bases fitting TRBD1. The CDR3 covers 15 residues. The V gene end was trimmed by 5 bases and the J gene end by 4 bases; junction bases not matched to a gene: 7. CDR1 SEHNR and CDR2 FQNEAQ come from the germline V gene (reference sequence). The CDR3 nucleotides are TGTGCCAGCAGCGCGATACAGGGGGGAGGAAACACCATATATTTT. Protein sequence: CASSAIQGGGNTIYF.

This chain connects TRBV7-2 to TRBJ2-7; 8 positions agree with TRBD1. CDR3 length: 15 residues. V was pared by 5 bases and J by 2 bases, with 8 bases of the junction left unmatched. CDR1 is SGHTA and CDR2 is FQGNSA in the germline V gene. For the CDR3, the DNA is TGTGCCAGCAGCCTCGACAGGGGCGCACCCTACGAGCAGTACTTC. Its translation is CASSLDRGAPYEQYF.

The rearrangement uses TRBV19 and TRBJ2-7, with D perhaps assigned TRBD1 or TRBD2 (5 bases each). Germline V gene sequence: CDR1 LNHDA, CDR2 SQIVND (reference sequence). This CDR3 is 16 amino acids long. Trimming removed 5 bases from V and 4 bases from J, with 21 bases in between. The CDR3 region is CASSLKPGRTAYEQYF. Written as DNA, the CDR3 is TGTGCCAGTAGTCTCAAACCGGGACGTACGGCGTACGAGCAGTACTTC.

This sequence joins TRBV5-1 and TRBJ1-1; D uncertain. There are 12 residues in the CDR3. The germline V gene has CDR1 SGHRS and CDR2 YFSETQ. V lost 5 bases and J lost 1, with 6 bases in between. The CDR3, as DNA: TGCGCCAGCAGGGAACAGAACACTGAAGCTTTCTTT. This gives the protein CASREQNTEAFF.